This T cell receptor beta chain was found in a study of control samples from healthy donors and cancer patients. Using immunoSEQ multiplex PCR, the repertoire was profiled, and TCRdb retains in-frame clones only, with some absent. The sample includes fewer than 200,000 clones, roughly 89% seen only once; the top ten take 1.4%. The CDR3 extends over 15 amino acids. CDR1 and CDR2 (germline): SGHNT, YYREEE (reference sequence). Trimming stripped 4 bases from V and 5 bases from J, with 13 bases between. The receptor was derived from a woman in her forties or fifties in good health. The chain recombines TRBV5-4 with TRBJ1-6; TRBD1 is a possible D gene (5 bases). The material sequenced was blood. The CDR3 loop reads CASSASGAHNSPLHF. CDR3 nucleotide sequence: TGTGCCAGCAGCGCCTCCGGGGCCCATAATTCACCCCTCCACTTT.